A selection of T cell receptor beta chains follows, all from one sample in a study of T cells in Graves' hyperthyroidism and ophthalmopathy. TCRdb re-analysed the multiplex PCR reads in MiXCR, keeping a single row per CDR3 protein. The profile shows about 400,000 distinct CDR3 sequences, roughly 15% of them singletons. Sequenced material: blood. The receptors originated from a woman aged 55-69 years with Graves' ophthalmopathy. Both conserved end residues are part of each CDR3. Each record gives: V gene, CDR3 length, clone size, J gene, D gene, CDR3 protein, CDR3 DNA. A D gene is named only where the DNA matches it firmly. Rows may omit the clone size; those that give it use once, few, many or a size class.

V: TRBV4-1; length: 17; size: many; J: TRBJ1-2; D: -; CDR3: CASSQGALPSTNYGYTF; DNA: TGCGCCAGCAGCCAAGGGGCGCTTCCGTCAACTAACTATGGCTACACCTTC
V: TRBV5-5; length: 15; size: few; J: TRBJ2-1; D: TRBD2; CDR3: CASSGGGTSYNEQFF; DNA: TGTGCCAGCAGCGGCGGGGGGACCTCCTACAATGAGCAGTTCTTC
V: TRBV6-1; length: 13; size: -; J: TRBJ2-1; D: -; CDR3: CASSERIYNEQFF; DNA: TGTGCCAGCAGTGAACGTATATACAATGAGCAGTTCTTC
V: TRBV5-1; length: 15; size: many; J: TRBJ2-2; D: TRBD2; CDR3: CASSLLAGEAGELFF; DNA: TGCGCCAGCAGCTTACTAGCGGGAGAGGCCGGGGAGCTGTTTTTT
V: TRBV18; length: 13; size: many; J: TRBJ1-4; D: -; CDR3: CASSPGINEKLFF; DNA: TGTGCCAGCTCACCCGGGATTAATGAAAAACTGTTTTTT
V: TRBV10-3; length: 14; size: -; J: TRBJ2-4; D: -; CDR3: CAISAGGTKNIQYF; DNA: TGTGCCATCAGTGCGGGTGGGACCAAAAACATTCAGTACTTC
V: TRBV27; length: 15; size: many; J: TRBJ2-1; D: TRBD2; CDR3: CASSYSGTSGNEQFF; DNA: TGTGCCAGCAGTTACTCCGGGACTAGCGGAAATGAGCAGTTCTTC
V: TRBV7-2; length: 13; size: many; J: TRBJ2-5; D: -; CDR3: CVSSRMIQETQYF; DNA: TGTGTCAGCAGCCGAATGATACAAGAGACCCAGTACTTC
V: TRBV5-1; length: 14; size: many; J: TRBJ2-7; D: -; CDR3: CASSLSPSGYEQYF; DNA: TGCGCCAGCAGCTTATCGCCCTCAGGCTACGAGCAGTACTTC
V: TRBV20-1; length: 11; size: many; J: TRBJ2-5; D: -; CDR3: CSARVVKTQYF; DNA: TGCAGTGCTAGAGTTGTCAAGACCCAGTACTTC
V: TRBV6-1; length: 15; size: many; J: TRBJ1-6; D: -; CDR3: CASRWDGTNNSPLHF; DNA: TGTGCCAGCAGGTGGGACGGAACCAATAATTCACCCCTCCACTTT